This T cell receptor (beta chain) appears in the sequencing data of a study of beta chain features in type 1 diabetes (dated by TCRdb to between 2018 and 2020). About the investigation overall: No differences in mean age, gender distribution, total cell number or subset yield were found between patients and healthy donors. A total of approximately 100 million sorted cells were examined across all samples, and the number of cells per subset was strongly correlated with RNA yield. The study compared TCRB repertoires of sorted circulating CD4+ T cell subsets between recently diagnosed type 1 diabetes patients and matched healthy donors. Whereas all 30 or so donors provided naive and central memory subsets, regulatory and stem cell-like memory subsets were isolated from just 8 patients and about 8 healthy donors.

Points the paper makes about the study in general: Shorter templates might be favored by PCR, yet because patient and control samples were amplified and corrected together, any such skew would affect both groups equally. Fewer insertions and more nucleotide deletions at VDJ recombination sites were observed in patients with type 1 diabetes, implying thymic rearrangement abnormalities. Because cDNA was sequenced instead of genomic DNA, highly expressing activated cells could be over-represented, though the groups showed no difference in activation or CD3 levels. Naive, central memory and regulatory TCRB repertoires appeared to be more alike among patients than among healthy donors. Because small numbers of individuals were included in the HLA sub-analyses, any influence of HLA type on TCRB rearrangement was left unresolved. A moderate but significant shortening of TCRB CDR3 length was observed in type 1 diabetes patients in all four CD4+ subsets.

V is cut by 1 base and J by 6 bases, and the space between the germline ends is 9 bases. The cysteine opens and the phenylalanine closes a CDR3 of 13 amino acids. CDR3 DNA only is kept here, 39 bases in frame from base 1. CDR1 and CDR2 were assigned from the germline V gene as SGHTA and FQGNSA. Each donor gave one peripheral blood draw, averaging approximately 0.11 L, which was collected into heparinised tubes. A BD FACSAria II was used to sort naive, central memory, regulatory and stem cell-like memory CD4+ T cells with a panel that included CD45RO, CCR7, CD25, CD127, CD95 and CD27. All sorted populations exceeded 98% purity. PBMCs were isolated right away by Lymphoprep density gradient centrifugation and were stained directly, without culture. So that batch effects would be minimized, each experiment stained and sorted samples in pairs, pairing one healthy donor with one patient. Concerning this clone: No cognate antigen has been identified for it. Base qualities were left out, and no much larger clone turns up one base away.

The entire isolated RNA was reverse transcribed using the High Capacity cDNA Reverse Transcription Kit, and thus expressed TCRB transcripts were sequenced. For stem cell-like memory T cell samples, survey-depth immunoSEQ sequencing was used, averaging approximately 1 million total reads per sample. After sorted cells were lysed in RLT buffer, RNA was extracted with DNase-treated RNeasy Micro or Mini kits, with the choice depending on cell number. To prevent cross-contamination, every cell subset was processed on its own, while patient and healthy donor samples were processed together. Using the immunoSEQ multiplex PCR, TCRB sequences were amplified from cDNA into 87-bp fragments spanning the CDR3 region. Amplicons were sequenced on the Illumina HiSeq platform. Under the source paper's analysis protocol: Synthetic template baselines were used to correct PCR bias computationally, reads within Hamming distance 2 were collapsed together, and singletons that could not be merged were discarded. Reads were aligned to IMGT to assign V, D and J genes, CDR3 length, and insertions or deletions at six rearrangement sites. Within each subset, clonotype counts were normalized to the number of sorted cells before true diversity and Gini coefficients were calculated with the tcR R package. Repertoire sharing was quantified using the overlap coefficient calculated on TCRB nucleotide sequences. The source is immuneACCESS, and TCRdb retained only in-frame sequences with V and J called. Part of the clones is not carried over; for the studies checked, unresolved V genes explain less than half of this, and the remainder is unexplained. D and trimming were read from the DNA, whereas the V and J calls and clone size are those reported in that table. The table for this sample lists some 15,000 clones; less than 50% of them were counted only once. 0.53% of the sample is held by the ten biggest clonotypes.

Recombination joined TRBV7-2 with TRBJ1-1; confidence is insufficient to name the D gene. Material for sequencing was stem cell memory CD4+ T cells from blood. Interpreted using the paper, the cell subset or site label stands for: stem cell-like memory CD4+ T cells. The receptor was derived from a woman in her thirties or forties in good health. The CDR3 here reads CASSLVRGAEAFF. The nucleotide sequence is TGTGCCAGCAGCTTAGTGAGAGGCGCTGAAGCTTTCTTT.